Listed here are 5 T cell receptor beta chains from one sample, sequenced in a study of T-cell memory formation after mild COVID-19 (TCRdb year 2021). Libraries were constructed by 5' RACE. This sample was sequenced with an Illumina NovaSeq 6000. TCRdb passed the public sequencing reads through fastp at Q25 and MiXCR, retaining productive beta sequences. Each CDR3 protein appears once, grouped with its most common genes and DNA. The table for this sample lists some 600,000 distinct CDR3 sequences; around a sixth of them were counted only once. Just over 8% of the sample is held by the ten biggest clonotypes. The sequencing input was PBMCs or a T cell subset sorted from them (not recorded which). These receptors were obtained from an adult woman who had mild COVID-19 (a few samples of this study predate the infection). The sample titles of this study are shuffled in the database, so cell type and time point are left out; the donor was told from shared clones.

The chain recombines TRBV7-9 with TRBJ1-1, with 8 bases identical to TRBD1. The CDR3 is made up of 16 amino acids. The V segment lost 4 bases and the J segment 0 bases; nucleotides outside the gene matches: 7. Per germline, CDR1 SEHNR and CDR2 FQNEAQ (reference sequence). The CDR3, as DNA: TGTGCCAGCAGCTCTAGGACAGGGATCATGAACACTGAAGCTTTCTTT. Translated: CASSSRTGIMNTEAFF.

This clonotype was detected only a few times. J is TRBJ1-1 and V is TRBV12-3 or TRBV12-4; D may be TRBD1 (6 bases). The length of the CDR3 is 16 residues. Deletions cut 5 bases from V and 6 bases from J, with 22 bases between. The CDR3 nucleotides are TGTGCCAGCAGTGCCCCCCAGTACAGGGAAATAGCTGAAGCTTTCTTT. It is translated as CASSAPQYREIAEAFF.

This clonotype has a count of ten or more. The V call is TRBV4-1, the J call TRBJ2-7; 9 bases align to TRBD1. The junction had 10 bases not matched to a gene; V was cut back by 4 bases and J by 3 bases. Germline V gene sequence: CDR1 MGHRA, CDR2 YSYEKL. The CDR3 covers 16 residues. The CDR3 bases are TGCGCCAGCAGCCCCGGACAGGGGAGGGGGAACTACGAGCAGTACTTC. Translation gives CASSPGQGRGNYEQYF.

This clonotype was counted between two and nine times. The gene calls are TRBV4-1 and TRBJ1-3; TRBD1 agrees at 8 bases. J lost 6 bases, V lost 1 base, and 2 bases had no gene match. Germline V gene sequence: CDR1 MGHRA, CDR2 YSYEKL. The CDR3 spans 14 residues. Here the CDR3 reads CASSQVQGANTIYF. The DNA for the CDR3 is TGCGCCAGCAGCCAAGTCCAGGGGGCAAACACCATATATTTT.

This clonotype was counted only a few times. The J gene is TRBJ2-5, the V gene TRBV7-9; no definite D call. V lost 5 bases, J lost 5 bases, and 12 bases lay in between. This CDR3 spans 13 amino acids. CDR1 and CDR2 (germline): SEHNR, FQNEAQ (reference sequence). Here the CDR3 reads CASSTDIRETQYF. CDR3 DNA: TGTGCCAGCAGCACCGACATTCGGGAGACCCAGTACTTC.